Listed here are 22 T cell receptor beta chains from one sample, sequenced in a study of control samples from healthy donors and cancer patients. Measured with immunoSEQ multiplex PCR; TCRdb has only the in-frame clones, and not every one. The table has some 130,000 clones, approximately 94% seen once; the top ten hold about 1.5%. Sequenced material: PBMCs. These receptors were taken from a man aged 50-60 years with head and neck cancer.

In nucleotides, the CDR3 is TGTGCCAGCAGTAGGGGGTACAGGGGGCCTGGCTACACCTTC. It codes for CASSRGYRGPGYTF. The gene calls are TRBV28 and TRBJ1-2; 9 positions match TRBD1. The CDR3 runs to 14 residues. The junction had 8 bases not matched to a gene; V was cut back by 5 bases and J by 7 bases. Looked up from germline, CDR1 is MDHEN and CDR2 is SYDVKM.

The chain uses TRBV19 and TRBJ1-5; D possibly corresponds to TRBD1 (6 bases). This CDR3 has 17 amino acids. The V end lost 5 bases, the J end lost 1 base, and 18 bases lay between the germline ends. From germline, CDR1 is LNHDA and CDR2 SQIVND (reference sequence). In DNA, the CDR3 is TGTGCCAGTAGTGCAGGGGTTTTCGAGTCGAGCAATCAGCCCCAGCATTTT. Translation: CASSAGVFESSNQPQHF.

This chain links TRBV4-1 with TRBJ1-5; D is possibly TRBD1 (5 bases). Germline CDR1 reads MGHRA; CDR2 reads YSYEKL. The CDR3 extends over 16 amino acids. Trimming left V 0 bases short and J 6 bases short, with 15 bases between. The CDR3 here is CASSQEGTVRSQPQHF. DNA for the CDR3: TGCGCCAGCAGCCAAGAAGGGACTGTAAGGTCTCAGCCCCAGCATTTT.

This chain's CDR3 is CASSQGDRNNEKLFF. The DNA of the CDR3 is TGTGCCAGCAGCCAAGGGGACAGAAATAATGAAAAACTGTTTTTT. The chain has TRBV4-2 and TRBJ1-4, with 7 bases lining up with TRBD1. The CDR3 consists of 15 residues. Germline assignment: CDR1 LGHNA and CDR2 YNFKEQ. After removal of 1 base from V and 4 bases from J, the junction contained 3 bases not matched to a gene.

The V gene is TRBV4-2, the J gene TRBJ2-5, with 9 positions matching TRBD2. This CDR3 comprises 14 residues. CDR1 and CDR2 from the germline V gene are LGHNA and YNFKEQ. V dropped 1 base and J dropped 9; count of bases not matched to a gene: 6. The CDR3 sequence is CASSQAGGGRAQYF. For the CDR3, the DNA is TGTGCCAGCAGCCAAGCGGGCGGCGGGAGGGCCCAGTACTTC.

The V and J genes are TRBV7-3 and TRBJ1-2, with 8 bases fitting TRBD1. Germline V gene sequence: CDR1 SGHTA, CDR2 FQGTGA. Trimming at V came to 6 bases and at J to 6 bases, leaving 6 bases not matched to a gene. The CDR3 totals 13 residues. The CDR3 reads CASSKSGGDGYTF. In DNA, the CDR3 is TGTGCCAGCAGTAAATCAGGGGGCGATGGCTACACCTTC. The full variable domain, completed using reference TRBV7-3 and TRBJ1-2, is GAGVSQTPSNKVTEKGKYVELRCDPISGHTALYWYRQSLGQGPEFLIYFQGTGAADDSGLPNDRFFAVRPEGSVSTLKIQRTERGDSAVYLCASSKSGGDGYTFGSGTRLTVV.

The CDR3 bases are TGTGCCAGCTCACCCAACGGGGGGACCCAGTACTTC. It encodes CASSPNGGTQYF. The J gene is TRBJ2-5, the V gene TRBV18; tentatively, D is TRBD2 (6 bases). V was cut by 3 bases and J by 7 bases, with 9 bases left in between. Germline CDR1 reads KGHSH; CDR2 reads LQKENI. The CDR3 runs 12 residues. Together with reference TRBV18 and TRBJ2-5, the CDR3 gives the full variable domain: NAGVMQNPRHLVRRRGQEARLRCSPMKGHSHVYWYRQLPEEGLKFMVYLQKENIIDESGMPKERFSAEFPKEGPSILRIQQVVRGDSAAYFCASSPNGGTQYFGPGTRLLVL.

V gene TRBV7-9 combines with J gene TRBJ2-7; weak D call: TRBD1 (6 bases). The V gene lost 3 bases and the J gene lost 5 bases, with 20 bases spanning the gap. This CDR3 spans 16 amino acids. Germline lookup yields CDR1 SEHNR and CDR2 FQNEAQ (reference sequence). CDR3 coding DNA: TGTGCCAGCAGCTTTAATCGTCCGGGACACCCGGACGAGCAGTACTTC. Its translation: CASSFNRPGHPDEQYF.

The chain combines TRBV12-3 or TRBV12-4 with TRBJ1-1; D is ambiguous. V was shortened by 5 bases and J by 11 bases, with 12 bases between the two germline ends. The CDR3 totals 11 residues. CDR3 bases: TGTGCCAGCAGTGAGACTGGAGCTGCTTTCTTT. Its translation is CASSETGAAFF.

This clone has just one count. This chain links TRBV3-1 (or the pseudogene TRBV3-2) with TRBJ1-2; D gene ambiguous. Germline values: CDR1 LGHDT, CDR2 YNNKEL (reference sequence). This CDR3 has 13 residues. V was pared by 5 bases and J by 8 bases, with 15 bases between. The CDR3 is CASSSTYRWGYTF. CDR3 sequence (DNA): TGTGCCAGCAGCTCGACCTACCGGTGGGGCTACACCTTC.

The chain combines TRBV30 with TRBJ2-3, with 7 bases that match TRBD2. The CDR3 spans 14 residues. Germline CDR1 and CDR2: GTSNPN and SVGIG (reference sequence). With 0 bases clipped from V and 7 bases from J, the junction kept 7 bases outside the gene matches. The CDR3 DNA follows: TGTGCCTGGAGTGTACGGCCGGGGGGTTATACGCAGTATTTT. Amino acid sequence: CAWSVRPGGYTQYF. The full variable domain, completed using reference TRBV30 and TRBJ2-3, is SQTIHQWPATLVQPVGSPLSLECTVEGTSNPNLYWYRQAAGRGLQLLFYSVGIGQISSEVPQNLSASRPQDRQFILSSKKLLLSDSGFYLCAWSVRPGGYTQYFGPGTRLTVL.

The rearrangement uses TRBV5-1 and TRBJ1-4; unclear D gene. V was cut by 0 bases and J by 0 bases, with 9 bases left in between. There are 16 residues in the CDR3. The germline CDR1 and CDR2 sequences are SGHRS and YFSETQ. CDR3 sequence reads: CASSLVGSATNEKLFF. CDR3 nucleotides: TGCGCCAGCAGCTTGGTAGGGTCGGCAACTAATGAAAAACTGTTTTTT.

V and J are TRBV19 and TRBJ2-1, with D perhaps TRBD2 (6 bases). CDR3 size: 17 residues. Germline values: CDR1 LNHDA, CDR2 SQIVND (reference sequence). The germline V and J ends were trimmed by 7 bases and 7 bases, with 26 bases remaining between them. In DNA, the CDR3 is TGTGCCAGTATGGGTGGTAGCGGCCACCGATCGAATAATGAGCAGTTCTTC. Translation gives CASMGGSGHRSNNEQFF. Complete variable domain (other parts from reference TRBV19 and TRBJ2-1): DGGITQSPKYLFRKEGQNVTLSCEQNLNHDAMYWYRQDPGQGLRLIYYSQIVNDFQKGDIAEGYSVSREKKESFPLTVTSAQKNPTAFYLCASMGGSGHRSNNEQFFGPGTRLTVL.

The gene calls are TRBV5-1 and TRBJ1-5; D is perhaps TRBD1 (5 bases). Germline V gene sequence: CDR1 SGHRS, CDR2 YFSETQ. V shed 4 bases and J shed 0 bases, with 14 bases lying between them. The CDR3 covers 16 residues. CDR3 sequence (DNA): TGCGCCAGCAGCACAGGTATGGGGAATAGCAATCAGCCCCAGCATTTT. Its protein is CASSTGMGNSNQPQHF.

This rearrangement joins TRBV7-9 to TRBJ1-5, with 10 bases that match TRBD1. CDR3 length: 14 amino acids. Trimming at V came to 4 bases and at J to 5 bases, leaving 2 bases not matched to a gene. Per germline, CDR1 SEHNR and CDR2 FQNEAQ (reference sequence). The CDR3 protein is CASSSTGGDQPQHF. CDR3 sequence (DNA): TGTGCCAGCAGCTCGACAGGGGGCGATCAGCCCCAGCATTTT.

This clone was observed once. The rearrangement uses TRBV5-1 and TRBJ2-7; D gene unclear. This CDR3 has 14 residues. V was trimmed by 4 bases and J by 2 bases, leaving 13 bases between them. Germline CDR1 SGHRS, CDR2 YFSETQ. The CDR3 coding sequence is TGCGCCAGCAGCAGCCGGACGCCTACCTACGAGCAGTACTTC. It encodes CASSSRTPTYEQYF.

This chain connects TRBV28 to TRBJ1-1; no clear D gene. Germline V gene sequence: CDR1 MDHEN, CDR2 SYDVKM. The CDR3 runs 13 residues. Trimming cost V 11 bases and J 2 bases, with 15 bases left between them. The DNA of the CDR3 is TGTGCCGGGTTTTCCACTGGCAACACTGAAGCTTTCTTT. Residues: CAGFSTGNTEAFF.

The V gene is TRBV7-2, the J gene TRBJ2-2; the match to TRBD2 covers 12 bases. V was clipped by 8 bases and J by 3 bases; unmatched bases: 16. Germline V CDR1 and CDR2: SGHTA, FQGNSA. The CDR3 covers 19 residues. This CDR3 reads CASGLTGLAGGPYTGELFF. The CDR3 region has the DNA TGTGCCAGCGGCCTAACGGGGCTAGCGGGGGGGCCGTACACCGGGGAGCTGTTTTTT.

A word on this clone: Sequence at one end of the junction differs from germline and may be a read error. The V call is TRBV5-1, the J call TRBJ2-1; 16 positions agree with TRBD2. Germline CDR1 and CDR2: SGHRS and YFSETQ. This CDR3 has 19 amino acids. CDR3 in DNA: TGCGCCAGCAGCAAGGGACTAGCGGGGGGGAATCTACCCTACAATAAGCAGTTCTTC. Encoded protein: CASSKGLAGGNLPYNKQFF. The full variable domain, completed using reference TRBV5-1 and TRBJ2-1, is KAGVTQTPRYLIKTRGQQVTLSCSPISGHRSVSWYQQTPGQGLQFLFEYFSETQRNKGNFPGRFSGRQFSNSRSEMNVSTLELGDSALYLCASSKGLAGGNLPYNKQFFGPGTRLTVL.

This chain joins TRBV12-3 or TRBV12-4 and TRBJ2-1; TRBD1 might be the D (6 bases). Trimming left V 3 bases short and J 8 bases short, with 8 bases between. This CDR3 has 12 residues. The CDR3 DNA follows: TGTGCCAGCAGTTTGGGGGCGGATGAGCAGTTCTTC. This sequence encodes CASSLGADEQFF.

This sequence joins TRBV28 and TRBJ1-2, with unresolved D. The germline gives CDR1 MDHEN, CDR2 SYDVKM. The CDR3 consists of 13 residues. Deletions cut 2 bases from V and 11 bases from J, with 15 bases between. Here the CDR3 reads CASSLKGSLRYTF. The CDR3 coding sequence is TGTGCCAGCAGTTTAAAGGGTTCATTGAGGTACACCTTC.

This rearrangement joins TRBV7-8 to TRBJ2-7; 10 positions match TRBD1. Germline CDR1 and CDR2: SGHVS and FQNEAQ. This CDR3 has 15 residues. After removal of 4 bases from V and 4 bases from J, the junction contained 7 bases not matched to a gene. CDR3 DNA: TGTGCCAGCAGCTGGGGGGGGACAGGGGAGTACGAGCAGTACTTC. This codes for CASSWGGTGEYEQYF.